The 21 T cell receptor beta chains listed next were all sequenced from one sample in a study of cytomegalovirus exposure and HLA in healthy donors. The PCR was carried out with 60 Vbeta primers and 13 Jbeta primers. TCRdb keeps only in-frame clones here, not all; method: immunoSEQ multiplex PCR. The data hold roughly 120,000 clones, with roughly two thirds observed a single time. Input material: PBMCs. All receptors derive from a man aged 30 to 45 in good health and CMV-seropositive.

The chain employs TRBV7-6 and TRBJ2-7; the D gene is possibly TRBD1 (6 bases). CDR3 length equals 15 residues. Trimming stripped 4 bases from V and 5 bases from J, with 18 bases between. Germline V lookup: CDR1 SGHVS, CDR2 FNYEAQ. CDR3 residues: CASSSREQGFNEQYF. In nucleotides, the CDR3 is TGTGCCAGCAGCTCGAGAGAACAGGGTTTCAACGAGCAGTACTTC.

V and J are TRBV5-1 and TRBJ2-2; a weak D match, TRBD2 (6 bases). Germline V gene data show CDR1 as SGHRS and CDR2 as YFSETQ. Trimming pared 0 bases from V and 8 bases from J, leaving 14 bases between. This CDR3 spans 15 amino acids. The CDR3 loop is CASSLALTGDGELFF. The CDR3 bases are TGCGCCAGCAGCTTGGCCTTAACGGGGGATGGGGAGCTGTTTTTT.

This clone was seen only once. The chain employs TRBV27 and TRBJ1-2; TRBD1 matches 8 bases. Germline trimming cut 5 bases from V and 7 bases from J; bases unmatched to any gene: 15. CDR1 is MNHEY, CDR2 SMNVEV, per germline (reference sequence). The CDR3 covers 16 residues. Here the CDR3 reads CASSIHGQGASRGYTF. The CDR3 region has the DNA TGTGCCAGCAGTATCCACGGACAGGGAGCTTCACGTGGCTACACCTTC.

This clone was observed a few times. The V call is TRBV7-6, the J call TRBJ2-7; 9 bases are a match to TRBD1. The CDR3 loop spans 15 amino acids. Looked up from germline, CDR1 is SGHVS and CDR2 is FNYEAQ. Trimming at V came to 5 bases and at J to 4 bases, leaving 9 bases not matched to a gene. CDR3 loop: CASSPGQGPGYEQYF. The CDR3 nucleotides are TGTGCCAGCAGCCCCGGACAGGGGCCTGGTTACGAGCAGTACTTC.

There are many counts of this clone. Other DNA variants within this sample encode the same CDR3. V usage is TRBV7-9 and J usage is TRBJ1-1; 8 bases are shared with TRBD1. CDR3 length: 14 residues. With 2 bases clipped from V and 4 bases from J, the junction kept 3 bases outside the gene matches. In germline, CDR1 is SEHNR, CDR2 FQNEAQ (reference sequence). CDR3 DNA sequence: TGTGCCAGCAGCTTAACAGGGGGGATCACTGAAGCTTTCTTT. This translates into CASSLTGGITEAFF. Drawing the rest from reference TRBV7-9 and TRBJ1-1, the complete variable domain is DTGVSQNPRHKITKRGQNVTFRCDPISEHNRLYWYRQTLGQGPEFLTYFQNEAQLEKSRLLSDRFSAERPKGSFSTLEIQRTEQGDSAMYLCASSLTGGITEAFFGQGTRLTVV.

The V and J genes are TRBV9 and TRBJ2-3, with 8 positions matching TRBD1. The CDR3 covers 16 residues. CDR1 and CDR2 (germline): SGDLS, YYNGEE. V was pared by 0 bases and J by 7 bases, with 10 bases of the junction left unmatched. The CDR3 is CASSVGEDRAGYTQYF. The CDR3 DNA is TGTGCCAGCAGCGTAGGCGAGGACAGGGCGGGATATACGCAGTATTTT. Full variable domain (missing parts from reference TRBV9 and TRBJ2-3): DSGVTQTPKHLITATGQRVTLRCSPRSGDLSVYWYQQSLDQGLQFLIQYYNGEERAKGNILERFSAQQFPDLHSELNLSSLELGDSALYFCASSVGEDRAGYTQYFGPGTRLTVL.

This sequence joins TRBV4-2 and TRBJ2-1; 10 bases line up with TRBD2. The CDR3 length is 15 residues. Losses at the gene ends were 4 bases for V and 8 bases for J; bases not matched to a gene: 8. Germline-derived CDR1 and CDR2 are LGHNA and YNFKEQ. The chain's CDR3 is CASSPIAGGPDEQFF. The CDR3 nucleotides are TGTGCCAGCAGCCCCATAGCGGGAGGTCCGGATGAGCAGTTCTTC.

Concerning this clone: One end of the junction fails to match germline, which may point to a read error. The chain combines TRBV7-7 with TRBJ2-5; TRBD1 matches 8 bases. The CDR3 covers 15 residues. Germline V gives CDR1 SSHAT, CDR2 FNYEAQ (reference sequence). Written as DNA, the CDR3 is TGTGCTAGCAGCCGGACCGGGACAGGACAAGAGACCCAGTACTTC. It is translated as CASSRTGTGQETQYF.

The V and J genes are TRBV4-1 and TRBJ2-1, with D perhaps TRBD1 (6 bases). The CDR3 consists of 14 residues. In germline, CDR1 is MGHRA, CDR2 YSYEKL. V was cut by 4 bases and J by 4 bases, with 11 bases left in between. CDR3 loop: CASSRQEQYNEQFF. The CDR3, as DNA: TGCGCCAGCAGCCGACAGGAGCAATACAATGAGCAGTTCTTC.

The rearrangement joins TRBV14 to TRBJ2-7; TRBD2 matches at 13 bases. The CDR3 sequence is 18 residues long. The trim removed 6 bases at V and 1 base at J, leaving 12 bases unmatched. From germline, CDR1 is SGHDN and CDR2 FVKESK. CDR3 sequence reads: CASSHGLAGVRGSYEQYF. CDR3 DNA sequence: TGTGCCAGCAGTCATGGACTAGCGGGAGTAAGGGGGTCCTACGAGCAGTACTTC.

CDR3 in DNA: TGTGCCAGCAGCTGGAGCCCGGCGACAGATACGCAGTATTTT. Encoded protein: CASSWSPATDTQYF. This chain joins TRBV5-8 and TRBJ2-3, with D uncertain. This CDR3 is built from 14 residues. Germline CDR1 SGHTS, CDR2 YDEGEE. V shed 3 bases and J shed 3 bases, with 11 bases lying between them.

The gene calls are TRBV19 and TRBJ1-5; no firm D call. Germline V CDR1 and CDR2: LNHDA, SQIVND (reference sequence). The CDR3 runs to 15 residues. V was trimmed by 10 bases and J by 2 bases, leaving 18 bases between them. Written as DNA, the CDR3 is TGTGCCACTGGTCTGGGAGCCTGGGGCAATCAGCCCCAGCATTTT. This translates into CATGLGAWGNQPQHF.

There are a few counts of this clone. The CDR3 loop reads CASSLGTSRNTDTQYF. As DNA, the CDR3 is TGTGCCAGCAGCTTGGGGACTAGCAGGAACACAGATACGCAGTATTTT. The chain is built from TRBV5-4 and TRBJ2-3; 8 bases are shared with TRBD2. V shed 0 bases and J 2 bases; nucleotides not matched to a gene: 5. The CDR3 contains 16 residues. Germline V gene lookup returns CDR1 SGHNT and CDR2 YYREEE (reference sequence).

The chain carries TRBV7-2 and TRBJ2-4, with a possible D match to TRBD1 (6 bases). Trimming stripped 5 bases from V and 7 bases from J, with 24 bases between. This CDR3 has 17 amino acids. CDR1 is SGHTA, CDR2 FQGNSA, per germline. The CDR3 reads CASSLRVGTQGPNIQYF. The CDR3 coding sequence is TGTGCCAGCAGCCTCAGGGTTGGGACCCAGGGGCCCAACATTCAGTACTTC.

The genes are TRBV6-4 and TRBJ2-1; TRBD1 agrees at 8 bases. CDR1 and CDR2 from the germline V gene are MRHNA and SNTAGT. The CDR3 has 14 amino acids. J lost 4 bases, V lost 3 bases, and 2 bases had no gene match. CDR3: CASSEQGAYNEQFF. CDR3 DNA: TGTGCCAGCAGTGAGCAGGGGGCGTACAATGAGCAGTTCTTC.

This clone appeared a few times. The rearrangement joins TRBV18 to TRBJ2-6; the match to TRBD1 covers 10 bases. Germline CDR1 and CDR2: KGHSH and LQKENI. The CDR3 sequence is 17 residues long. V shed 5 bases and J 0 bases; nucleotides not matched to a gene: 4. CDR3 in amino acids: CASSAGQGTSGANVLTF. DNA of the CDR3: TGTGCCAGCTCAGCGGGACAGGGGACCTCTGGGGCCAACGTCCTGACTTTC.

The chain joins TRBV11-3 to TRBJ2-5, with 11 bases that match TRBD1. The CDR3 consists of 14 residues. J gave up 5 bases and V 5 bases, and 4 bases lay outside the gene matches. The germline V gene encodes CDR1 SGHNT and CDR2 YENEEA. The CDR3 DNA sequence: TGTGCCAGCAGCGGGACAGGGGGGGGTGAGACCCAGTACTTC. Translation: CASSGTGGGETQYF.

The gene calls are TRBV15 and TRBJ1-5, with 7 bases identical to TRBD1. This CDR3 comprises 15 residues. J lost 5 bases, V lost 1 base, and 5 bases had no gene match. Germline V gene sequence: CDR1 LNHNV, CDR2 YYDKDF (reference sequence). In DNA form, the CDR3 reads TGTGCCACCAGCAGAGTCGACAGGGACGATCAGCCCCAGCATTTT. This encodes CATSRVDRDDQPQHF.

J is TRBJ2-7 and V is TRBV15; 12 nucleotides match TRBD2. V lost 0 bases, J lost 8 bases, and 8 bases stayed unmatched. The length of the CDR3 is 16 residues. Germline V gene lookup returns CDR1 LNHNV and CDR2 YYDKDF (reference sequence). The CDR3 region has the DNA TGTGCCACCAGCAGAGATCGGACTAGCGGGGTAAAGCAGCAGTACTTC. Residues: CATSRDRTSGVKQQYF.

The chain carries TRBV7-9 and TRBJ2-3, with D maybe TRBD2 (5 bases). CDR3 size: 15 residues. The germline gives CDR1 SEHNR, CDR2 FQNEAQ (reference sequence). V lost 1 base to trimming and J lost 6 bases, with 14 bases between them. CDR3 nucleotides: TGTGCCAGCAGCTTAGGGAGCGCAGCGGAGGATACGCAGTATTTT. Translated: CASSLGSAAEDTQYF.

V gene TRBV4-1 combines with J gene TRBJ1-1; maybe TRBD1 (6 bases). The CDR3 sequence is 13 residues long. V shed 6 bases and J shed 7 bases, with 15 bases lying between them. CDR1 is MGHRA, CDR2 YSYEKL, per germline. Here the CDR3 reads CASRFRQADEAFF. The CDR3 DNA reads TGCGCCAGCAGGTTCAGACAGGCCGATGAAGCTTTCTTT.